This TCR beta chain was captured by sequencing in a study of T cell changes during pregnancy in multiple sclerosis. Germline V gene data show CDR1 as SGHRS and CDR2 as YFSETQ. The ends lost 4 bases at V and 8 bases at J; junction bases unmatched: 11. The CDR3 covers 14 residues. TCRdb's table, derived via immunoSEQ multiplex PCR, lists solely in-frame clones and lacks some. The table has about 33,000 clones, about 89% seen once. This chain uses TRBV5-1 with TRBJ1-1, with 7 bases lining up with TRBD1. This material consisted of CD4+ T cells from peripheral blood mononuclear cells, taken in the third trimester of pregnancy. The origin of this receptor is a female donor in good health, enrolled as a control in a pregnancy study. The CDR3 DNA reads as TGCGCCAGCAGCCCGGGACAGCCACGATCAGAAGCTTTCTTT. Protein product: CASSPGQPRSEAFF. Full variable domain (remainder filled in from reference TRBV5-1 and TRBJ1-1): KAGVTQTPRYLIKTRGQQVTLSCSPISGHRSVSWYQQTPGQGLQFLFEYFSETQRNKGNFPGRFSGRQFSNSRSEMNVSTLELGDSALYLCASSPGQPRSEAFFGQGTRLTVV.